The present T cell receptor (beta chain) was sequenced within a study of brain metastases from non-small cell lung cancer. The CDR3 covers 13 residues. The germline V and J ends were trimmed by 0 bases and 7 bases, with 8 bases remaining between them. Germline V lookup: CDR1 SGHDT, CDR2 YYEEEE. TCRdb's copy holds only in-frame clones and misses some; the assay was immunoSEQ multiplex PCR. Counted here are 2,500 to 3,000 clones, around 86% occurring once; the ten biggest clones make up about 4.5%. The clonotype originates from a donor at least 40 years old with non-small cell lung cancer. The sequenced material came from primary lung tumor tissue. The chain joins TRBV5-6 to TRBJ2-1; D gene uncertain. The CDR3 nucleotides read TGTGCCAGCAGCTTGGATCTGGGGAATGAGCAGTTCTTC. It specifies CASSLDLGNEQFF.